The 10 T cell receptor beta chains presented below share a single source sample, sequenced in a study of blood T cell repertoires in COVID-19. Measured with immunoSEQ multiplex PCR; TCRdb has only the in-frame clones, and not every one. This sample has 90,000 to 130,000 clones, with about 89% found just once. Sequencing was carried out using peripheral blood. The source of these receptors is a man aged 40-50 years with acute or convalescent COVID-19.

The rearrangement links TRBV6-1 to TRBJ1-3; possibly TRBD1 for D (5 bases). V lost 1 base to trimming and J lost 3 bases, with 10 bases between them. The CDR3 extends over 15 amino acids. Germline assignment: CDR1 MNHNS and CDR2 SASEGT. The CDR3 DNA reads TGTGCCAGCAGTGAAGTCAGGACATTTGGAAACACCATATATTTT. Translating it yields CASSEVRTFGNTIYF.

The chain is built from TRBV19 and TRBJ1-2, with a possible D match to TRBD1 (6 bases). The CDR3 loop spans 18 amino acids. Trimming stripped 8 bases from V and 0 bases from J, with 25 bases between. Germline loops: CDR1 LNHDA, CDR2 SQIVND (reference sequence). Here the CDR3 DNA reads TGTGCCAGTGTGGAGCCCCCGGGACGAAGGACAGCTAACTATGGCTACACCTTC. It specifies CASVEPPGRRTANYGYTF.

The chain uses TRBV15 and TRBJ1-2, with unresolved D. Trimming removed 0 bases from V and 8 bases from J, with 10 bases in between. Germline V gene sequence: CDR1 LNHNV, CDR2 YYDKDF (reference sequence). This CDR3 has 13 residues. DNA of the CDR3: TGTGCCACCAGCAGAGACATCCCGGAGGGCTACACCTTC. Protein: CATSRDIPEGYTF.

The V gene is TRBV23-1, the J gene TRBJ2-7; 10 bases line up with TRBD1. TRBV23-1 is placed among ORFs of uncertain function. V lost 3 bases and J lost 0; bases outside the gene matches: 14. This CDR3 contains 19 residues. CDR3 amino acids: CASSHPTGGRTKSSYEQYF. The CDR3 DNA sequence: TGCGCCAGCAGTCACCCGACAGGGGGCCGGACGAAAAGCTCCTACGAGCAGTACTTC.

This chain uses TRBV5-6 with TRBJ2-1; 8 bases are shared with TRBD2. The junction had 5 bases not matched to a gene; V was cut back by 0 bases and J by 0 bases. The CDR3 runs to 17 residues. Germline V lookup: CDR1 SGHDT, CDR2 YYEEEE. The CDR3 here is CASSLATSVSSYNEQFF. CDR3 bases: TGTGCCAGCAGCTTGGCGACTAGCGTGAGCTCCTACAATGAGCAGTTCTTC.

The chain's CDR3 is CASSLRQGTNYGYTF. DNA for the CDR3: TGTGCCAGCAGCTTGAGGCAGGGTACTAACTATGGCTACACCTTC. The V and J genes are TRBV5-8 and TRBJ1-2; D might be TRBD1 (5 bases). Trimming shortened V by 1 base and J by 0 bases, and 10 bases separated the two germline ends. Germline V gene sequence: CDR1 SGHTS, CDR2 YDEGEE. This CDR3 contains 15 residues.

This chain connects TRBV7-9 to TRBJ2-7; D is perhaps TRBD1 (5 bases). CDR1 SEHNR and CDR2 FQNEAQ come from the germline V gene (reference sequence). Trimming took 4 bases from V and 2 from J, leaving 18 bases between them. CDR3 size: 16 residues. CDR3 in amino acids: CASSSTGRASAYEQYF. The CDR3 DNA is TGTGCCAGCAGCTCTACGGGCAGGGCCAGCGCCTACGAGCAGTACTTC.

V and J are TRBV2 and TRBJ2-5, with 11 bases lining up with TRBD2. The junction had 14 bases not matched to a gene; V was cut back by 6 bases and J by 5 bases. The CDR3 consists of 17 residues. Germline V gives CDR1 SNHLY, CDR2 FYNNEI. The DNA of the CDR3 is TGTGCCAGCAGCGCGACTAGCGGGGTGGGAGGAGGGGAGACCCAGTACTTC. Translating it yields CASSATSGVGGGETQYF.

This rearrangement joins TRBV19 to TRBJ1-5; tentatively, D is TRBD1 (5 bases). The length of the CDR3 is 12 residues. CDR1 and CDR2 (germline): LNHDA, SQIVND (reference sequence). The V end was cut by 6 bases, the J end by 11 bases, with 14 bases between. This chain's CDR3 is CASRTGGLSQHF. CDR3 in DNA: TGTGCCAGTAGGACGGGGGGGTTGTCCCAGCATTTT.

The chain recombines TRBV6-5 with TRBJ2-7; TRBD1 matches at 8 bases. Trimming removed 2 bases from V and 3 bases from J; junction bases left unmatched: 6. Germline loops: CDR1 MNHEY, CDR2 SVGAGI. The CDR3 covers 15 residues. The CDR3 is CASSYQDRVRYEQYF. CDR3 nucleotides: TGTGCCAGCAGTTACCAGGACAGGGTACGCTACGAGCAGTACTTC.